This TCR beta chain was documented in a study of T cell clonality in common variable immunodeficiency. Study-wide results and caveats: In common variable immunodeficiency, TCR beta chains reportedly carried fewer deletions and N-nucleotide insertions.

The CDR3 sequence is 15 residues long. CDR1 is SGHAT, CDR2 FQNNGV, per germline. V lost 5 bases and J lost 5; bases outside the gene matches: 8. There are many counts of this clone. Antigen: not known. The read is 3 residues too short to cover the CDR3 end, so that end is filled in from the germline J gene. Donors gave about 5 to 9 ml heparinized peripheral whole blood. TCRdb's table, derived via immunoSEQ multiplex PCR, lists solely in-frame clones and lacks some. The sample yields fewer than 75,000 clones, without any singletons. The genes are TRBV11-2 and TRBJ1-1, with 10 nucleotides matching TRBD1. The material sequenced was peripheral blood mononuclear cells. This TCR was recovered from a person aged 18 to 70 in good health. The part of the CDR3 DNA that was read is TGTGCCAGCAGCCCTCTGACAGGGGGCTTAACTGAA. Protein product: CASSPLTGGLTE. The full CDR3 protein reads CASSPLTGGLTEAFF.